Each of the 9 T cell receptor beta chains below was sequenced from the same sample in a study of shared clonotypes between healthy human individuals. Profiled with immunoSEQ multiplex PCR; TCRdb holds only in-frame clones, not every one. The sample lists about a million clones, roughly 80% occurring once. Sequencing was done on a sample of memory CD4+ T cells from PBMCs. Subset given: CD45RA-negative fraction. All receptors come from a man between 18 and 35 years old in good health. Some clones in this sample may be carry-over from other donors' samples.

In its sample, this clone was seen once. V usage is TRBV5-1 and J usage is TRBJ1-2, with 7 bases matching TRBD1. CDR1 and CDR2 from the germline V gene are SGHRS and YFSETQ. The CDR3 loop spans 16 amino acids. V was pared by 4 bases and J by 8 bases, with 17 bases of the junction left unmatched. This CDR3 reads CASSPFQSTGIGGYTF. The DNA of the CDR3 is TGCGCCAGCAGCCCGTTTCAATCGACAGGGATCGGAGGCTACACCTTC.

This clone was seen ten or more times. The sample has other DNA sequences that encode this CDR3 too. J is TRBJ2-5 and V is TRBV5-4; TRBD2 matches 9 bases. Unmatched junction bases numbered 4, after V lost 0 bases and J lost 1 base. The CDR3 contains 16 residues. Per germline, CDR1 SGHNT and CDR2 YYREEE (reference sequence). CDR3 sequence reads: CASSLGGLAAQETQYF. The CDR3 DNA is TGTGCCAGCAGCTTGGGGGGACTAGCAGCCCAAGAGACCCAGTACTTC.

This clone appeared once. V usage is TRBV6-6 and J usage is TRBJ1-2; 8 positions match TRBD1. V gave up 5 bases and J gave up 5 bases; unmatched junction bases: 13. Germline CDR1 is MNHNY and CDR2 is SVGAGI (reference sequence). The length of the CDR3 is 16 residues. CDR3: CASSPTKGQGGYGYTF. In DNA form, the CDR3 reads TGTGCCAGCAGTCCGACGAAAGGACAGGGTGGTTATGGCTACACCTTC.

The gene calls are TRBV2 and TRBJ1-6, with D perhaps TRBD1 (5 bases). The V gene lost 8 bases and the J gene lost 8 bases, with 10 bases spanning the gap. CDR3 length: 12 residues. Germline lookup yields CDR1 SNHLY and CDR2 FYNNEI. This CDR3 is CASREGYSPLHF. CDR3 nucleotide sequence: TGTGCCAGCCGGGAGGGGTATTCACCCCTCCACTTT. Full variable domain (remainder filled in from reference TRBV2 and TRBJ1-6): EPEVTQTPSHQVTQMGQEVILRCVPISNHLYFYWYRQILGQKVEFLVSFYNNEISEKSEIFDDQFSVERPDGSNFTLKIRSTKLEDSAMYFCASREGYSPLHFGNGTRLTVT.

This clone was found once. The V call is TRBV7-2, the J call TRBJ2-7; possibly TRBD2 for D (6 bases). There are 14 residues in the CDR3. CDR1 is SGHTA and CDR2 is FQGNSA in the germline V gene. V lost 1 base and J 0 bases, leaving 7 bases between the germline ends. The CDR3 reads CASSLGLVSYEQYF. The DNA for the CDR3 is TGTGCCAGCAGCTTAGGACTAGTCTCCTACGAGCAGTACTTC. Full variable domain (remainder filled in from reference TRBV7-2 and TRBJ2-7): GAGVSQSPSNKVTEKGKDVELRCDPISGHTALYWYRQSLGQGLEFLIYFQGNSAPDKSGLPSDRFSAERTGGSVSTLTIQRTQQEDSAVYLCASSLGLVSYEQYFGPGTRLTVT.

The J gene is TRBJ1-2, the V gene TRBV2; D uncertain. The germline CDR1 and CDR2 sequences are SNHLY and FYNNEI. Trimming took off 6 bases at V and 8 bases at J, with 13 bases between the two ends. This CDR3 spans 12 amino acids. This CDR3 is CASSREKGGYTF. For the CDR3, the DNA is TGTGCCAGCAGCCGTGAGAAGGGAGGCTACACCTTC.

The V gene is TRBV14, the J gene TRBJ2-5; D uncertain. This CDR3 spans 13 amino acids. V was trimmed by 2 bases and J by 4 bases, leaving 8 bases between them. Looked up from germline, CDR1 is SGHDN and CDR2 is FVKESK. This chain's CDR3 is CASSQFTGETQYF. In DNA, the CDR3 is TGTGCCAGCAGCCAATTTACGGGAGAGACCCAGTACTTC. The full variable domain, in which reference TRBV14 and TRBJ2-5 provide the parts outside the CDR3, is EAGVTQFPSHSVIEKGQTVTLRCDPISGHDNLYWYRRVMGKEIKFLLHFVKESKQDESGMPNNRFLAERTGGTYSTLKVQPAELEDSGVYFCASSQFTGETQYFGPGTRLLVL.

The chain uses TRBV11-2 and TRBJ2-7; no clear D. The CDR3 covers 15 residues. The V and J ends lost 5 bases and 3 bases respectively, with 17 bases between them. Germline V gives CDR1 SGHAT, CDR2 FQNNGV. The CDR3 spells CASSNRVSGHYEQYF. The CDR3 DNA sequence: TGTGCCAGCAGCAATAGGGTGTCCGGGCACTACGAGCAGTACTTC.

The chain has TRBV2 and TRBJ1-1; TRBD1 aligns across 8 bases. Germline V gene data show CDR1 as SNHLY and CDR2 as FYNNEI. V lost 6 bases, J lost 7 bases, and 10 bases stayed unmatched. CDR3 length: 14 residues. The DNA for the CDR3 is TGTGCCAGCAGCGAGAGACAGGGGCTACGTGAAGCTTTCTTT. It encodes CASSERQGLREAFF.